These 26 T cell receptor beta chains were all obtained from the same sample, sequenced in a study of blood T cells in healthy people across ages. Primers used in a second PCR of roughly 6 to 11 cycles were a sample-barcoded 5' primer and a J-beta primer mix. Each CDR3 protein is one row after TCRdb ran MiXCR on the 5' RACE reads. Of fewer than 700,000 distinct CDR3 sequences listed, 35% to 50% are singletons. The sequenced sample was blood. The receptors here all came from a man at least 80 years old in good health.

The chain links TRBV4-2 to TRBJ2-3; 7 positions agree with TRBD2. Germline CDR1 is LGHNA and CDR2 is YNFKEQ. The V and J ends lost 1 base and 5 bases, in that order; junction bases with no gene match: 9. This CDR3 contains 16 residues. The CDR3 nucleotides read TGTGCCAGCAGCCAAGGGAACCAGAAGCGGGGAGATACGCAGTATTTT. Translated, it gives CASSQGNQKRGDTQYF.

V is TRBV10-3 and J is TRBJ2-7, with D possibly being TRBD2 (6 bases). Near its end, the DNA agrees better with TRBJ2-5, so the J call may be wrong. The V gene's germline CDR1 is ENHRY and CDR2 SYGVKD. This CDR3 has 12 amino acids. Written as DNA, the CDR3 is TGTGCCATCGCGTCCGGGGGTGAGACCCAGTACTTC. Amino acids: CAIASGGETQYF.

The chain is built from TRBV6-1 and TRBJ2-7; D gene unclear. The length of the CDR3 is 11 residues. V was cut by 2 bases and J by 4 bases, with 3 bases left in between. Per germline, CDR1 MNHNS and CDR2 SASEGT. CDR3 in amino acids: CASSEWYEQYF. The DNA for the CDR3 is TGTGCCAGCAGTGAATGGTACGAGCAGTACTTC.

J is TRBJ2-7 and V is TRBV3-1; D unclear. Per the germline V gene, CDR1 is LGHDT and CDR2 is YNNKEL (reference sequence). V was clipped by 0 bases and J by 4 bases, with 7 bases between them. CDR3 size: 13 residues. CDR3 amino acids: CASSQDVVYEQYF. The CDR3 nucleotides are TGTGCCAGCAGCCAAGACGTGGTTTACGAGCAGTACTTC.

CDR3 bases: TGTGCCAGCAGCTTAACGGCAGTCAATGAGCAGTTCTTC. Its protein product is CASSLTAVNEQFF. The V gene is TRBV7-3, the J gene TRBJ2-1; no clear D. V was shortened by 0 bases and J by 6 bases, with 6 bases between the two germline ends. Germline CDR1 reads SGHTA; CDR2 reads FQGTGA. The CDR3 totals 13 residues.

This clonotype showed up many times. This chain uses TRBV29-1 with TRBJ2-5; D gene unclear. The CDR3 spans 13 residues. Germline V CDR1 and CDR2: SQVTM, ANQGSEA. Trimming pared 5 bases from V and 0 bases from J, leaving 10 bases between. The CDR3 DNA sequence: TGCAGCGTTCGGCCCCCGTACCAAGAGACCCAGTACTTC. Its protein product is CSVRPPYQETQYF.

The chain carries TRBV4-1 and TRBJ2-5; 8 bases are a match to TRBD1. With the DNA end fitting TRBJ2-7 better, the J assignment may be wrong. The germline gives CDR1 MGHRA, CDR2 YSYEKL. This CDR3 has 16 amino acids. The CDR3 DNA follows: TGCGCCAGCAGCCAACAAAACAGGGGGGAATTCTACGAGCAGTACTTC. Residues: CASSQQNRGEFYEQYF.

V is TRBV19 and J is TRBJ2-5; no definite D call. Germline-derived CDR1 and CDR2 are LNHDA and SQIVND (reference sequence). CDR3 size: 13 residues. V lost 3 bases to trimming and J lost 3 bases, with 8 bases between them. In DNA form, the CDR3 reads TGTGCCAGTAGTATGGTACAGAAAGAGACCCAGTACTTC. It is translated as CASSMVQKETQYF.

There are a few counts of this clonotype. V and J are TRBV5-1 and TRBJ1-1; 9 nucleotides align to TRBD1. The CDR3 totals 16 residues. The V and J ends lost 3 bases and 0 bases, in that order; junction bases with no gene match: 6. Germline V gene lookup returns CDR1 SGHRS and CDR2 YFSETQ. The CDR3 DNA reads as TGCGCCAGCAGCTCCGGGACAGGGTGGATGAACACTGAAGCTTTCTTT. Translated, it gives CASSSGTGWMNTEAFF.

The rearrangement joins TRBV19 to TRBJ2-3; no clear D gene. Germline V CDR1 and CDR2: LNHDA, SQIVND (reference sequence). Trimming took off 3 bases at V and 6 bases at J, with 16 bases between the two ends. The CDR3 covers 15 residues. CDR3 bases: TGTGCCAGTAGTATGGCCGCAACTCCCCCGGATACGCAGTATTTT. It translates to CASSMAATPPDTQYF. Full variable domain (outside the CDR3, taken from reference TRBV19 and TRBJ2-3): DGGITQSPKYLFRKEGQNVTLSCEQNLNHDAMYWYRQDPGQGLRLIYYSQIVNDFQKGDIAEGYSVSREKKESFPLTVTSAQKNPTAFYLCASSMAATPPDTQYFGPGTRLTVL.

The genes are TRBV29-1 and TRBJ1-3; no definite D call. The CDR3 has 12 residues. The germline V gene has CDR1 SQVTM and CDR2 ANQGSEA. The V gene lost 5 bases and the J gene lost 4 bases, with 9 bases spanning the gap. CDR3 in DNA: TGCAGCGTTAGGACTAGCGGAAACACCATATATTTT. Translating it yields CSVRTSGNTIYF.

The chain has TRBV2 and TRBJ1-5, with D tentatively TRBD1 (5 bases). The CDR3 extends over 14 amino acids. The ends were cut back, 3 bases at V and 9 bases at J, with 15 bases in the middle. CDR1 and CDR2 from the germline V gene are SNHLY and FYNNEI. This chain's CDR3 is CASSEEQGPWPQHF. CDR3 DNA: TGTGCCAGCAGTGAGGAGCAGGGTCCATGGCCCCAGCATTTT.

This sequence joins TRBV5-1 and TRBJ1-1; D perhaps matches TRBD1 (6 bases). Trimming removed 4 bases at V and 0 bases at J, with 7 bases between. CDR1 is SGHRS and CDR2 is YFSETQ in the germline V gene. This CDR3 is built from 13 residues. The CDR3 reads CASSAGVNTEAFF. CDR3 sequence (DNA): TGCGCCAGCAGCGCAGGGGTGAACACTGAAGCTTTCTTT.

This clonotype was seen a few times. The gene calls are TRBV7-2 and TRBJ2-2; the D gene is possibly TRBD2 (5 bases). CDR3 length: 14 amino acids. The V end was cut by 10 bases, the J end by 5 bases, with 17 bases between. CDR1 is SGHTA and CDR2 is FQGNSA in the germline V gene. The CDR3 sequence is CATSPLVRTGELFF. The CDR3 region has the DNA TGTGCCACCTCCCCACTAGTCAGGACCGGGGAGCTGTTTTTT.

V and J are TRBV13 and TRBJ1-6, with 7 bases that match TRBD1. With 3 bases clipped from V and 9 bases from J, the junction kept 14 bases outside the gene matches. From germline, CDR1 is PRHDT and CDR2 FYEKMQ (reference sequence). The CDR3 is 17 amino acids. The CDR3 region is CASSFYRETGKFSPLHF. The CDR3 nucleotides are TGTGCCAGCAGCTTTTACCGCGAGACAGGGAAATTTTCACCCCTCCACTTT.

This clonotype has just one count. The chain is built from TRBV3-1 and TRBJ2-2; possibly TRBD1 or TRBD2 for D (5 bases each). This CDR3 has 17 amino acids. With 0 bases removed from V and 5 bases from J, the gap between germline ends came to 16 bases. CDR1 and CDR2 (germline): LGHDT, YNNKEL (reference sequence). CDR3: CASSQDPWGFGTGELFF. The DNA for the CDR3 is TGTGCCAGCAGCCAAGATCCGTGGGGGTTTGGGACCGGGGAGCTGTTTTTT.

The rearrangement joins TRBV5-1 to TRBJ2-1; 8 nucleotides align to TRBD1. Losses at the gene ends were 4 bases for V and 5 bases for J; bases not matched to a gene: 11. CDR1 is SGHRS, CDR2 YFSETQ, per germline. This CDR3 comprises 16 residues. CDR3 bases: TGCGCCAGCAGCCTCACCCAGGGGGCTGGCCACAATGAGCAGTTCTTC. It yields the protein CASSLTQGAGHNEQFF. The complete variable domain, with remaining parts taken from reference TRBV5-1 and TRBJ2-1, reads KAGVTQTPRYLIKTRGQQVTLSCSPISGHRSVSWYQQTPGQGLQFLFEYFSETQRNKGNFPGRFSGRQFSNSRSEMNVSTLELGDSALYLCASSLTQGAGHNEQFFGPGTRLTVL.

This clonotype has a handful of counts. As DNA, the CDR3 is TGCAGCGACACAAGCGGGGGTGGAGAGACCCAGTACTTC. Translation gives CSDTSGGGETQYF. The gene calls are TRBV29-1 and TRBJ2-5, with 8 bases matching TRBD2. This CDR3 has 13 amino acids. The trim removed 7 bases at V and 4 bases at J, leaving 8 bases unmatched. The germline gives CDR1 SQVTM, CDR2 ANQGSEA.

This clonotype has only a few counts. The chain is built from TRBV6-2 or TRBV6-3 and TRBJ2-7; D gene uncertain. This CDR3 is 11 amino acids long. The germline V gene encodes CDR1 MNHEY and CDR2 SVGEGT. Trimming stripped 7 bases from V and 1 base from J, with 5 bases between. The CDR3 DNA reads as TGTGCCAGCACGGATTCCTACGAGCAGTACTTC. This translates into CASTDSYEQYF.

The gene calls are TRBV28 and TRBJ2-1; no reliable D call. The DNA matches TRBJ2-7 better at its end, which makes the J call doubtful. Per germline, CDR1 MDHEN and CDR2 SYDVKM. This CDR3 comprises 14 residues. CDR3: CASRHDDSYNEQYF. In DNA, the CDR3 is TGTGCCAGCAGACATGACGACTCCTACAATGAGCAGTACTTC.

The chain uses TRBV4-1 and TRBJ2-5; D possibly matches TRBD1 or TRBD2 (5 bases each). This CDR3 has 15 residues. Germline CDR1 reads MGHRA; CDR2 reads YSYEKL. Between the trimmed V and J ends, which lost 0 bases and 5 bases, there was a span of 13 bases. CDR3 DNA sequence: TGCGCCAGCAGCCAAGATCCGGGGCCGTGGGAGACCCAGTACTTC. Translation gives CASSQDPGPWETQYF.

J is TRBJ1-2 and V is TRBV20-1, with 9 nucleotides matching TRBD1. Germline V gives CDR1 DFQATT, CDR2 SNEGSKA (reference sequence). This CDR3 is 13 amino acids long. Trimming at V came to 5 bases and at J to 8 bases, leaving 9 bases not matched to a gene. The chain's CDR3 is CSASQQGANGYTF. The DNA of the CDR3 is TGCAGTGCTTCTCAACAGGGGGCCAACGGCTACACCTTC.

The CDR3 loop is CSVEGTGYYTF. DNA of the CDR3: TGCAGCGTTGAGGGCACAGGTTACTACACCTTC. The V gene is TRBV29-1, the J gene TRBJ1-2, with a weak D call TRBD1 (5 bases). The CDR3 length is 11 residues. The germline CDR1 and CDR2 sequences are SQVTM and ANQGSEA. Between the trimmed V and J ends, which lost 3 bases and 10 bases, there was a span of 12 bases.

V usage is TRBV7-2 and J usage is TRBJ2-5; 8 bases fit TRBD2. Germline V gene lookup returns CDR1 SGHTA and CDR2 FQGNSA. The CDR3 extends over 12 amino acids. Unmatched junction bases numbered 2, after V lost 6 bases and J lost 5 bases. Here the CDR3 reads CASSKRGETQYF. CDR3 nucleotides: TGTGCCAGCAGTAAGCGGGGGGAGACCCAGTACTTC.

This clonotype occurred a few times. In nucleotides, the CDR3 is TGCAGCGTTGGGACTAGCGGGTGGGGCGAGCAGTACTTC. This gives the protein CSVGTSGWGEQYF. The chain joins TRBV29-1 to TRBJ2-7, with 11 bases aligning to TRBD2. Germline-derived CDR1 and CDR2 are SQVTM and ANQGSEA. The CDR3 covers 13 residues. J lost 6 bases, V lost 4 bases, and 5 bases had no gene match.

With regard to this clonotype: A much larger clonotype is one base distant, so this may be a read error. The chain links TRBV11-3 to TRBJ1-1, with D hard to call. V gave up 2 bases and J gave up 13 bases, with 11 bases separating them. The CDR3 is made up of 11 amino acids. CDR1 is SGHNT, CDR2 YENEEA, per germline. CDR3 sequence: CASSLPPLDFF. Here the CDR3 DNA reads TGTGCCAGCAGCTTACCCCCCCTCGATTTCTTT. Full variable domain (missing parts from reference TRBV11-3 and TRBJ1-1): EAGVVQSPRYKIIEKKQPVAFWCNPISGHNTLYWYLQNLGQGPELLIRYENEEAVDDSQLPKDRFSAERLKGVDSTLKIQPAELGDSAVYLCASSLPPLDFFGQGTRLTVV.